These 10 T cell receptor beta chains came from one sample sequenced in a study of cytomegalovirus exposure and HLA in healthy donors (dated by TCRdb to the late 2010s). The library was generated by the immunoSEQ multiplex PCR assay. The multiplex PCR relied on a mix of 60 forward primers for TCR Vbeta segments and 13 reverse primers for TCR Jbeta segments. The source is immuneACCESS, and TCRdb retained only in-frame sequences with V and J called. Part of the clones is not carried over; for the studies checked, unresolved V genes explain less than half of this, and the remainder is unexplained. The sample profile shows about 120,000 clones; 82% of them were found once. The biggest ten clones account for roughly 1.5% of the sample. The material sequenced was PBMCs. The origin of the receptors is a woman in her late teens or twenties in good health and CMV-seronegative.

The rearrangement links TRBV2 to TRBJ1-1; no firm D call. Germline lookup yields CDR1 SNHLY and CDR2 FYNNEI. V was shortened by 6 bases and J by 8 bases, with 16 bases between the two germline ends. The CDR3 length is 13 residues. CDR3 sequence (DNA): TGTGCCAGCAGGAGTGAGGGTTTCTCCGAAGCTTTCTTT. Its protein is CASRSEGFSEAFF.

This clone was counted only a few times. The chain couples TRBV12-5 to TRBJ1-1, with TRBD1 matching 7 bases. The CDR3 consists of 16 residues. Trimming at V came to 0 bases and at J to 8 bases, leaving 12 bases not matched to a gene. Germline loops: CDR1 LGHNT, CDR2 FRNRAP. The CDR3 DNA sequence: TGTGCTAGTGGTTTGGTATTTAACAGGGGCCCTTGGGAAGCTTTCTTT. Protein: CASGLVFNRGPWEAFF.

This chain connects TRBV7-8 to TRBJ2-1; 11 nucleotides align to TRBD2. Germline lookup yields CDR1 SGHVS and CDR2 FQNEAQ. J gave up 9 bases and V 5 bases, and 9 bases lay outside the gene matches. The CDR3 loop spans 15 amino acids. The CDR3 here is CASSQLAGGPSEQFF. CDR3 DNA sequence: TGTGCCAGCAGCCAATTAGCGGGAGGGCCGAGTGAGCAGTTCTTC.

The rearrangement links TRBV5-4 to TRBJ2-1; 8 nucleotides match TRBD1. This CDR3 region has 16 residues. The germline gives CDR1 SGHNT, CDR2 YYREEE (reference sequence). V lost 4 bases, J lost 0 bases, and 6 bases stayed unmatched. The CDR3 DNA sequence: TGTGCCAGCAGCGCCCGGGACAGGAGCTCCTACAATGAGCAGTTCTTC. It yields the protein CASSARDRSSYNEQFF. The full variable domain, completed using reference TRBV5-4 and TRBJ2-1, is ETGVTQSPTHLIKTRGQQVTLRCSSQSGHNTVSWYQQALGQGPQFIFQYYREEENGRGNFPPRFSGLQFPNYSSELNVNALELDDSALYLCASSARDRSSYNEQFFGPGTRLTVL.

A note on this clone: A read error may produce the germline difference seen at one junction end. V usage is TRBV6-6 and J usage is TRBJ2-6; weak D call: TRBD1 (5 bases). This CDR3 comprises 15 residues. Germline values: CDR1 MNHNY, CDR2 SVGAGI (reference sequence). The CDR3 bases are TGTGCCAGCAGTTCCCAGGGTTCTGGGGCCAACGGCCTGACTTTC. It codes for CASSSQGSGANGLTF.

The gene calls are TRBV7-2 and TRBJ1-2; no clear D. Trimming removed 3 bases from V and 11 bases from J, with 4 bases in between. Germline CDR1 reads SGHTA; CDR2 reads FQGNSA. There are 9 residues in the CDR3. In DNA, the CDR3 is TGTGCCAGCAGCTTGACTTACACCTTC. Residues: CASSLTYTF.

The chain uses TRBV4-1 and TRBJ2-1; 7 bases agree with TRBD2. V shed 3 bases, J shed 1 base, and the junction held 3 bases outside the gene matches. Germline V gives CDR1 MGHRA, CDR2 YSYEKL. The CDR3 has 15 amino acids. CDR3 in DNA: TGCGCCAGCAGCCAGGGGGGGAATTCCTACAATGAGCAGTTCTTC. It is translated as CASSQGGNSYNEQFF.

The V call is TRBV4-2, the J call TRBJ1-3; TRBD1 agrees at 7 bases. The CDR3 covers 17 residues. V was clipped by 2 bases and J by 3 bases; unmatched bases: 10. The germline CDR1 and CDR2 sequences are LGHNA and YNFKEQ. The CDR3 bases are TGTGCCAGCAGCCAACCCAGACAGGGTGATTTTGGAAACACCATATATTTT. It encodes CASSQPRQGDFGNTIYF.

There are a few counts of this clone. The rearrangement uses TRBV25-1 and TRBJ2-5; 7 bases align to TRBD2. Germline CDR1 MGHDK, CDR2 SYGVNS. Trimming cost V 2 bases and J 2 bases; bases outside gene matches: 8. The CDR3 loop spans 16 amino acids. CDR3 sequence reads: CASSENVGGMQETQYF. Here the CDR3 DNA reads TGTGCCAGCAGTGAAAATGTGGGGGGGATGCAAGAGACCCAGTACTTC.

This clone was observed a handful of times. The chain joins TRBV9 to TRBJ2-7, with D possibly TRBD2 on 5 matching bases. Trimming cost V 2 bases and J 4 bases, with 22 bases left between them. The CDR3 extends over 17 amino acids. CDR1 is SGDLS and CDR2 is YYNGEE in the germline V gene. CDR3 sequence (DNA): TGTGCCAGCAGCGTTGGCGCGGTCGGGCTAGCCCCTTACGAGCAGTACTTC. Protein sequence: CASSVGAVGLAPYEQYF. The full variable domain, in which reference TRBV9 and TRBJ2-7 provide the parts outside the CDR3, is DSGVTQTPKHLITATGQRVTLRCSPRSGDLSVYWYQQSLDQGLQFLIQYYNGEERAKGNILERFSAQQFPDLHSELNLSSLELGDSALYFCASSVGAVGLAPYEQYFGPGTRLTVT.